This T cell receptor (beta chain) was found in a study of cytomegalovirus exposure and HLA in healthy donors. On this clone itself: Its target is unknown.

The PCR contained 60 Vbeta and 13 Jbeta primers. Clones were read by immunoSEQ multiplex PCR, and TCRdb kept only the in-frame ones, dropping some. Altogether fewer than 200,000 clones are present, roughly four fifths being singletons, with the ten largest covering 1.5% to 2%. The germline CDR1 and CDR2 sequences are MDHEN and SYDVKM. Trimming removed 6 bases from V and 0 bases from J; junction bases left unmatched: 11. The CDR3 is 17 residues long. Study-wide findings and caveats: By HLA locus, TCR association rates varied in a later analysis, with DRB1 showing the most and HLA-C the fewest.

The sequence came from a woman under 30 in good health and CMV-seronegative. This chain joins TRBV28 and TRBJ2-7, with 10 bases matching TRBD2. Material: PBMCs. CDR3 region: CASSRGGLADSSYEQYF. DNA for the CDR3: TGTGCCAGCAGCAGAGGAGGACTAGCGGATAGCTCCTACGAGCAGTACTTC. Looking up the rest from reference TRBV28 and TRBJ2-7 gives the full variable domain: DVKVTQSSRYLVKRTGEKVFLECVQDMDHENMFWYRQDPGLGLRLIYFSYDVKMKEKGDIPEGYSVSREKKERFSLILESASTNQTSMYLCASSRGGLADSSYEQYFGPGTRLTVT.